Sequencing of this TCR beta chain was carried out in a study of blood T cell repertoires in COVID-19. Across the study: The analysed material was cDNA or gDNA that came from T cells, B-cell-depleted T cells, or PBMCs.

Donors of Cohort 3 who recovered were those that had two negative PCRs, clearance, or symptom resolution. Per the authors' pipeline: The assay estimated nucleated cells by amplifying reference gene primers. TCRdb keeps only in-frame clones here, not all; method: immunoSEQ multiplex PCR. That table supplies the V and J calls and clone size; D and trimming were determined from the DNA. The sample records 150,000 to 200,000 clones, around 80% being singletons. This clone was recorded a few times. The sample consisted of PBMCs or T cells enriched from blood (not recorded which). The clonotype was recovered from a man between 50 and 59 years old who had recovered from COVID-19.

The CDR3 DNA sequence: TGTGCCAGCTCACCTCTTAAGACAGGGGCCAACGAGCAGTACTTC. This gives the protein CASSPLKTGANEQYF. V gene TRBV18 combines with J gene TRBJ2-7, with TRBD1 identical over 8 bases. The germline V gene has CDR1 KGHSH and CDR2 LQKENI. The V and J ends lost 3 bases and 5 bases, in that order; junction bases with no gene match: 9. CDR3 size: 15 residues.